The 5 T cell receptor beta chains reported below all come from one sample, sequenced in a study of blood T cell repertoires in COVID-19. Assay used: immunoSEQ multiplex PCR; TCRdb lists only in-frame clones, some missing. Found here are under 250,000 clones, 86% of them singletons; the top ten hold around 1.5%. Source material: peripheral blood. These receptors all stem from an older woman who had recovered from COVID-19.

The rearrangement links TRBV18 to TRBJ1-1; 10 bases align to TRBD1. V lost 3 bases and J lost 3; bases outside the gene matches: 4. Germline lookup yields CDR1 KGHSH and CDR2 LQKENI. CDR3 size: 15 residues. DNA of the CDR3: TGTGCCAGCTCACCGCGGACAGGGGGGGACACTGAAGCTTTCTTT. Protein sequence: CASSPRTGGDTEAFF.

CDR3 amino acids: CASSVVRDSSAGPQHF. CDR3 DNA: TGTGCCAGCAGTGTGGTCCGGGACAGCTCCGCAGGGCCCCAGCATTTT. The genes are TRBV6-1 and TRBJ1-5; 7 bases fit TRBD1. Looked up from germline, CDR1 is MNHNS and CDR2 is SASEGT. The CDR3 spans 16 residues. V lost 4 bases to trimming and J lost 9 bases; unmatched junction nucleotides: 15.

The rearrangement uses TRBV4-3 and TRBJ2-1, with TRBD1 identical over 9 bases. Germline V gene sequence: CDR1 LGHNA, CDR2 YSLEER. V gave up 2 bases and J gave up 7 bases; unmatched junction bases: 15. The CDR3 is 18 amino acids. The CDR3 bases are TGCGCCAGCAGCCAAAATTCCCCGCGGGACAGGGTTTTTAATGAGCAGTTCTTC. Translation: CASSQNSPRDRVFNEQFF.

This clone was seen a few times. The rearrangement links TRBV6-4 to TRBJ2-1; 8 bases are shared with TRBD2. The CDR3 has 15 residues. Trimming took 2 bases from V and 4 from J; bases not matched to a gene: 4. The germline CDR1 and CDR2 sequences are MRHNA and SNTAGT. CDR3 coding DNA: TGTGCCAGCAGTGACGAGGCGGGGGGTTACAATGAGCAGTTCTTC. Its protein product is CASSDEAGGYNEQFF.

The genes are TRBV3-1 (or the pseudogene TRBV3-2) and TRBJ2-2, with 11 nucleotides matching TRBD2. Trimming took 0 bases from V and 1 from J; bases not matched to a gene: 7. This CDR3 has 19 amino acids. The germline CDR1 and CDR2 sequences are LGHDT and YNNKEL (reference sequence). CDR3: CASSQDLASGGKNTGELFF. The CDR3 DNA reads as TGTGCCAGCAGCCAAGATCTGGCTAGCGGGGGGAAGAACACCGGGGAGCTGTTTTTT.